This T cell receptor (beta chain) was obtained from a study of T cells in Graves' hyperthyroidism and ophthalmopathy. Study summary: It was at initial diagnosis, before any treatment, that peripheral blood was collected.

There were TCR beta CDR3 regions amplified from RNA transcripts. The HTBI primer set served for first-round RT-PCR of the TCR CDR3. One entry per CDR3 protein results from TCRdb running MiXCR on the multiplex PCR reads. The table shows hundreds of thousands of distinct CDR3 sequences, with 35% occurring only once. CDR3 length: 13 amino acids. Trimming took 5 bases from V and 2 from J, leaving 9 bases between them. The germline CDR1 and CDR2 sequences are LNHDA and SQIVND (reference sequence). The genes are TRBV19 and TRBJ2-5; D perhaps matches TRBD2 (6 bases). The TCR was taken from a woman aged 40-49 years with Graves' hyperthyroidism. The material sequenced was blood. CDR3: CASSLAMQETQYF. The CDR3 nucleotides read TGTGCCAGTAGTCTAGCGATGCAAGAGACCCAGTACTTC. The complete variable domain, with remaining parts taken from reference TRBV19 and TRBJ2-5, reads DGGITQSPKYLFRKEGQNVTLSCEQNLNHDAMYWYRQDPGQGLRLIYYSQIVNDFQKGDIAEGYSVSREKKESFPLTVTSAQKNPTAFYLCASSLAMQETQYFGPGTRLLVL.